This TCR beta chain was identified during a study of tumor-infiltrating lymphocytes in primary liver carcinoma. TCR beta cDNA was made from roughly 450 ng total RNA with a constant-region primer. The TCR beta library was amplified through three nested multiplex PCR rounds in a modified ARM-PCR procedure. In TCRdb, the multiplex PCR reads were re-called with MiXCR into one record per CDR3 protein. The sample gives about 23,000 distinct CDR3 sequences, 70% to 80% of which show up once; 32% is in the top ten. Broader study findings: It was tumor-adjacent and tumor-blood pairs that overlapped less than tumor region pairs did. Researchers report that only about 7.5-25% of top clones turned up in all five tumor regions.

About this clonotype: What it binds is not known. A much larger clone lies a single base off, so this may be a read error.

Taking about 17-32 mg of unsorted bulk tissue, the authors co-extracted RNA and DNA. Samples came from superior, inferior, lateral poles and tumor centre. This TCR derives from a woman in her 30s with primary liver carcinoma and hepatitis B virus infection. The sequencing input was liver tumor tissue from sampling region 5. Indicated subset: tumor region T5, tumor centre.

The CDR3 sequence: CASSGAPAEAYEQYF. CDR3 coding DNA: TGTGCCAGCAGTGGAGCTCCGGCAGAAGCCTACGAGCAGTACTTC. The chain employs TRBV2 and TRBJ2-7, with D hard to call. The CDR3 covers 15 residues. Trimming stripped 4 bases from V and 2 bases from J, with 15 bases between. In germline, CDR1 is SNHLY, CDR2 FYNNEI.